This T cell receptor beta chain was retrieved from a study of blood T cells in healthy people across ages. General study results and limits: Versus aged donors, long-lived donors had higher diversity and more naive CD4+ cells.

For the second PCR, which ran for roughly 7 to 11 cycles, a sample-barcoded 5' primer and a J-beta primer mix were used. MiXCR, applied by TCRdb to the 5' RACE reads, yields one record per CDR3 protein. The sample consists of 1.5 million to 2 million distinct CDR3 sequences, about 35% of them appearing once. The V end was cut by 2 bases, the J end by 0 bases, with 17 bases between. The V gene's germline CDR1 is SEHNR and CDR2 FQNEAQ (reference sequence). The CDR3 covers 18 residues. Comment on this clonotype: What it binds is unknown.

The sequence came from a woman younger than 45 in good health. This chain links TRBV7-9 with TRBJ1-3, with a weak D call TRBD1 (6 bases). The sequenced material came from blood. CDR3 sequence reads: CASSLQGGRGNSGNTIYF. The CDR3 nucleotides read TGTGCCAGCAGCTTACAAGGGGGTCGAGGGAACTCTGGAAACACCATATATTTT.